This T cell receptor (beta chain) was identified during a study of molecular identifiers for immune sequencing clone quantification. Study-level results: Jurkat TCR RNA from one cell was spiked into some 1 million naive cells, and it was reportedly detectable there. In cases of identical TCR molecules sharing a barcode, highly expanded clone sizes could be underestimated.

From germline, CDR1 is LNHDA and CDR2 SQIVND (reference sequence). This CDR3 has 14 amino acids. The germline V and J ends were trimmed by 6 bases and 2 bases, with 12 bases remaining between them. TCRdb re-derived calls from the PCR reads in MiXCR, one entry per CDR3 protein. The sample shows about 10,000 distinct CDR3 sequences, around a fifth of them seen only once. The authors gated naive CD8 T cells as CD8+CD4-CCR7+CD45RA+ for sorting. This clonotype was observed at least ten times. The antigen is not known. The sequence was collected from a human donor in good health. Some libraries in this study had Jurkat cell RNA spiked in. The rearrangement uses TRBV19 and TRBJ2-3; D gene uncertain. Sequences were obtained from naive CD8+ T cells from blood, with Jurkat cell RNA spiked in. Subset in this sample: FACS-sorted CD8+CD4-CCR7+CD45RA+ naive T cells. The CDR3 DNA reads as TGTGCCAGTAGCGTGGAGTCTAACACAGATACGCAGTATTTT. Translating it yields CASSVESNTDTQYF. The full variable domain, with the rest looked up from reference TRBV19 and TRBJ2-3, is DGGITQSPKYLFRKEGQNVTLSCEQNLNHDAMYWYRQDPGQGLRLIYYSQIVNDFQKGDIAEGYSVSREKKESFPLTVTSAQKNPTAFYLCASSVESNTDTQYFGPGTRLTVL.